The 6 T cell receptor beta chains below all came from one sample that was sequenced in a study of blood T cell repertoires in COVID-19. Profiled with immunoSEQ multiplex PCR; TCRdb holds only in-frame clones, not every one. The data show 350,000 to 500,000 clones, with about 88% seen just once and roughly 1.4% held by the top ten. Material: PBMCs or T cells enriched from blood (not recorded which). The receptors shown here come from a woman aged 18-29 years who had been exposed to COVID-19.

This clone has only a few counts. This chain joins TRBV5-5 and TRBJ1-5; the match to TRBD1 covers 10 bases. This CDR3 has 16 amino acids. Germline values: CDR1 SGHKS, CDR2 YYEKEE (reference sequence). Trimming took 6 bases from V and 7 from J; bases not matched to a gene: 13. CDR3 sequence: CASTLDGTGVGQPQHF. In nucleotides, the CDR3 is TGTGCCAGCACCCTGGACGGGACAGGGGTTGGGCAGCCCCAGCATTTT.

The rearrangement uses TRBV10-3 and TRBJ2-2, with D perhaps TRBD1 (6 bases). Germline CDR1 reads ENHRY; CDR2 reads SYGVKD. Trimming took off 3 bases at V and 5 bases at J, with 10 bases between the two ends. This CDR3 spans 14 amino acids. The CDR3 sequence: CAISEGGETGELFF. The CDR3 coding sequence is TGTGCCATCAGTGAAGGGGGTGAGACCGGGGAGCTGTTTTTT.

The CDR3 is CASSLGGQGPYEQYF. DNA for the CDR3: TGTGCCAGCAGCTTAGGCGGACAGGGGCCCTACGAGCAGTACTTC. The chain uses TRBV7-6 and TRBJ2-7; 9 bases are a match to TRBD1. Unmatched junction bases numbered 3, after V lost 1 base and J lost 2 bases. The germline gives CDR1 SGHVS, CDR2 FNYEAQ. CDR3 size: 15 residues.

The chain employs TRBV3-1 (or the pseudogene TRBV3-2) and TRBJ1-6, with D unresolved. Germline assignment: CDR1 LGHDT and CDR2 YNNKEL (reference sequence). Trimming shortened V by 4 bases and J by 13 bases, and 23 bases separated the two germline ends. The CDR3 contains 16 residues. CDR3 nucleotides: TGTGCCAGCAGCCCCCTCCCCGGAGTCCGGAACTCGCCCCTCCACTTT. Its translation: CASSPLPGVRNSPLHF.

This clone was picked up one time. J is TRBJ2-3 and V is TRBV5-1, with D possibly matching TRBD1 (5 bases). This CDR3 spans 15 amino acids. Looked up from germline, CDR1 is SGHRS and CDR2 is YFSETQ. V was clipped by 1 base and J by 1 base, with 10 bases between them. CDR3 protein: CASSLQGDGTDTQYF. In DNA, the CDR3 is TGCGCCAGCAGCTTGCAGGGTGATGGCACAGATACGCAGTATTTT.

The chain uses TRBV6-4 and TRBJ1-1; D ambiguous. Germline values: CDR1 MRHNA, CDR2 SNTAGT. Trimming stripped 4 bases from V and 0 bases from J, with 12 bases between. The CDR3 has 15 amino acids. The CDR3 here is CASSVGDLMNTEAFF. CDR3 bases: TGTGCCAGCAGTGTGGGAGACCTCATGAACACTGAAGCTTTCTTT.